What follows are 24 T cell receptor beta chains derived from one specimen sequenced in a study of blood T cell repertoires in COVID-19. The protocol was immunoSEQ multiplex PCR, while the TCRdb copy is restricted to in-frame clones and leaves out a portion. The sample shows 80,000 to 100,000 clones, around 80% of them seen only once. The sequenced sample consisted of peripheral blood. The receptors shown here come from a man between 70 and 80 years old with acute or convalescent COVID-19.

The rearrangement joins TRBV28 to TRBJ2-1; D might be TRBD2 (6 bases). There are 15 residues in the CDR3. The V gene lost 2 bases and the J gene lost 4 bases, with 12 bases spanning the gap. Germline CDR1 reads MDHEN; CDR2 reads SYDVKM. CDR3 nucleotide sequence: TGTGCCAGCAGTTTAAGGGAGGAGGGTTACAATGAGCAGTTCTTC. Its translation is CASSLREEGYNEQFF. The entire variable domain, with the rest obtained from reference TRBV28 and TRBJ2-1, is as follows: DVKVTQSSRYLVKRTGEKVFLECVQDMDHENMFWYRQDPGLGLRLIYFSYDVKMKEKGDIPEGYSVSREKKERFSLILESASTNQTSMYLCASSLREEGYNEQFFGPGTRLTVL.

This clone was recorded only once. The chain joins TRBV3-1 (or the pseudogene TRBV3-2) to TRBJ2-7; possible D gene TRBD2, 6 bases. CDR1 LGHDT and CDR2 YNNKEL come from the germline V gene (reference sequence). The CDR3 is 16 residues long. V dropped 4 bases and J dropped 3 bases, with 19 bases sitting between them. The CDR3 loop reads CASSPKEGSGLYEQYF. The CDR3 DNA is TGTGCCAGCAGCCCGAAAGAGGGTAGCGGACTCTACGAGCAGTACTTC.

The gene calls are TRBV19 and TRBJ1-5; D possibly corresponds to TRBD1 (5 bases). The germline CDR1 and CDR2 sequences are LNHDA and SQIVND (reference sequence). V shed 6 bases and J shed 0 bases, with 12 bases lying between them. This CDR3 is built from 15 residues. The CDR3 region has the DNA TGTGCCAGTAGCCTGGGGCCGTATAGCAATCAGCCCCAGCATTTT. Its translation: CASSLGPYSNQPQHF.

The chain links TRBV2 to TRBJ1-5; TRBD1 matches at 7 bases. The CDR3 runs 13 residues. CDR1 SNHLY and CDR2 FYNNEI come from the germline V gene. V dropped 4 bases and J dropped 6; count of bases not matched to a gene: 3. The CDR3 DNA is TGTGCCAGCAGTGTTGAGGGGGCTCAGCCCCAGCATTTT. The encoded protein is CASSVEGAQPQHF.

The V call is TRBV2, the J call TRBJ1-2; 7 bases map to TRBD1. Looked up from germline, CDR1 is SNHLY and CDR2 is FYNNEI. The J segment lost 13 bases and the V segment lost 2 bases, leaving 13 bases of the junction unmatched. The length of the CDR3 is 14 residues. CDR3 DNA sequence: TGTGCCAGCAGTGAATGGTCGGGACAGCCCATTTCCACCTTC. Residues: CASSEWSGQPISTF.

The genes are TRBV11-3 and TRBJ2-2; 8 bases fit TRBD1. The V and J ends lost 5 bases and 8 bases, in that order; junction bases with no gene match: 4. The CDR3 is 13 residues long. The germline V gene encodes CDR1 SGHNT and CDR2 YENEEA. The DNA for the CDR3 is TGTGCCAGCAGCCGGACAGGGACAGGGGAGCTGTTTTTT. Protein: CASSRTGTGELFF. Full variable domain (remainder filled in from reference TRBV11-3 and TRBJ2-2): EAGVVQSPRYKIIEKKQPVAFWCNPISGHNTLYWYLQNLGQGPELLIRYENEEAVDDSQLPKDRFSAERLKGVDSTLKIQPAELGDSAVYLCASSRTGTGELFFGEGSRLTVL.

This CDR3 reads CASSLEGDSNQPQHF. Here the CDR3 DNA reads TGCGCCAGCAGCTTGGAAGGGGATAGCAATCAGCCCCAGCATTTT. The chain couples TRBV5-1 to TRBJ1-5, with D perhaps TRBD1 (5 bases). CDR3 length: 15 amino acids. Trimming left V 0 bases short and J 0 bases short, with 7 bases between. Germline loops: CDR1 SGHRS, CDR2 YFSETQ.

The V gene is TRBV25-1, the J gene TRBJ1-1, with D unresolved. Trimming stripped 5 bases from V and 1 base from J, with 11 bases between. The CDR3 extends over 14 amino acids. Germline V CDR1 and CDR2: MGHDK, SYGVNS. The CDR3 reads CASSSMAGNTEAFF. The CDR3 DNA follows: TGTGCCAGCAGTTCCATGGCAGGGAACACTGAAGCTTTCTTT.

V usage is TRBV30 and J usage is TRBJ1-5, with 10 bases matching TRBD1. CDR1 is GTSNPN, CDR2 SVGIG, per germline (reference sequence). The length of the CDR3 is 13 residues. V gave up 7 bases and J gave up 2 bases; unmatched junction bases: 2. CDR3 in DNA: TGTGCCTCCGGGACAGGGGGCAATCAGCCCCAGCATTTT. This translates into CASGTGGNQPQHF. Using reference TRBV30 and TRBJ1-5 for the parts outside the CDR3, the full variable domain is SQTIHQWPATLVQPVGSPLSLECTVEGTSNPNLYWYRQAAGRGLQLLFYSVGIGQISSEVPQNLSASRPQDRQFILSSKKLLLSDSGFYLCASGTGGNQPQHFGDGTRLSIL.

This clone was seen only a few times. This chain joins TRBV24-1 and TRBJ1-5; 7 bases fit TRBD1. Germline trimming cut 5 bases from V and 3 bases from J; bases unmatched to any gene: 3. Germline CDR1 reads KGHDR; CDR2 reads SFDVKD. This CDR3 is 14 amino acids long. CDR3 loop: CATSGDSNNQPQHF. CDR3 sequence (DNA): TGTGCCACCAGTGGGGACAGTAACAATCAGCCCCAGCATTTT.

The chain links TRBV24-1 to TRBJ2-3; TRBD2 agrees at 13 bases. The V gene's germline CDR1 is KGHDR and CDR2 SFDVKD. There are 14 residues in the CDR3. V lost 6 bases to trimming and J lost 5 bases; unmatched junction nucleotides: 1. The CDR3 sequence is CATSTSGRGDTQYF. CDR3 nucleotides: TGTGCCACCAGTACTAGCGGGAGGGGAGATACGCAGTATTTT.

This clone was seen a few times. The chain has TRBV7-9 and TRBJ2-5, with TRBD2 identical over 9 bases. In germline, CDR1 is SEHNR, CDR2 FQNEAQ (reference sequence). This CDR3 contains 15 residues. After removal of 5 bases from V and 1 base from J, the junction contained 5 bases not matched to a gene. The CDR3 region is CASSPPTSGQETQYF. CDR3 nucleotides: TGTGCCAGCAGCCCCCCGACTAGCGGCCAAGAGACCCAGTACTTC.

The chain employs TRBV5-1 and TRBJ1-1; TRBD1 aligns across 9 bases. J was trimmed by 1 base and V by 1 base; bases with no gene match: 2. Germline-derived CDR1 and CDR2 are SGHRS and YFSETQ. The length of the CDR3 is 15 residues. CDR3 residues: CASSLKTGGNTEAFF. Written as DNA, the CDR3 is TGCGCCAGCAGCTTGAAGACAGGGGGGAACACTGAAGCTTTCTTT.

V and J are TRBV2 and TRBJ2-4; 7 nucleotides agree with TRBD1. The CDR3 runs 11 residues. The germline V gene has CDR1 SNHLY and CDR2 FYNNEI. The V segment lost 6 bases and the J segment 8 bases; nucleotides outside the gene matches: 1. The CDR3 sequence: CASRDRDIQYF. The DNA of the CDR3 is TGTGCCAGCAGAGACAGGGACATTCAGTACTTC.

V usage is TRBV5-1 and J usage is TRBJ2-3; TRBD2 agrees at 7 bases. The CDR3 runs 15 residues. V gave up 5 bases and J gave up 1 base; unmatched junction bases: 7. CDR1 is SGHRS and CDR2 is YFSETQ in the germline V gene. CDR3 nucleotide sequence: TGCGCCAGCAGGAGTGGACTAGGAGGCACAGATACGCAGTATTTT. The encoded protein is CASRSGLGGTDTQYF.

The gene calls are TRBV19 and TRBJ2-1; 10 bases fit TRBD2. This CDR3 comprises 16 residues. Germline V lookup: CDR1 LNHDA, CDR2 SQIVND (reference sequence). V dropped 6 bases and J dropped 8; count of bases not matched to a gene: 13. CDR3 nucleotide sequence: TGTGCCAGTAGACCCGCTAGCGGGAGAGGACGGGATGAGCAGTTCTTC. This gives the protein CASRPASGRGRDEQFF.

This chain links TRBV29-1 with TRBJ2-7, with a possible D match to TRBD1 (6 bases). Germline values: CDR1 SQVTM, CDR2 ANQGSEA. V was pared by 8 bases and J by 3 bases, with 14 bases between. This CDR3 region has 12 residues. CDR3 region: CSFGQTYYEQYF. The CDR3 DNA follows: TGCAGCTTTGGACAGACTTACTACGAGCAGTACTTC.

The DNA for the CDR3 is TGTGCCAGCAGGCTCGGACAGGGGGCCTACGAGCAGTACTTC. Amino acids: CASRLGQGAYEQYF. V usage is TRBV6-6 and J usage is TRBJ2-7, with 10 bases matching TRBD1. V was pared by 6 bases and J by 2 bases, with 4 bases of the junction left unmatched. The CDR3 contains 14 residues. Germline loops: CDR1 MNHNY, CDR2 SVGAGI (reference sequence).

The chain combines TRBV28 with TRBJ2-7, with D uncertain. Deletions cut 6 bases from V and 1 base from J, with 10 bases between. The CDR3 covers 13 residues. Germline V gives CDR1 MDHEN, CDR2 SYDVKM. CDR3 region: CASRQAGSYEQYF. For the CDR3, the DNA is TGTGCCAGCAGGCAGGCCGGTTCCTACGAGCAGTACTTC. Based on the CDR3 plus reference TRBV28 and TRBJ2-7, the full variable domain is DVKVTQSSRYLVKRTGEKVFLECVQDMDHENMFWYRQDPGLGLRLIYFSYDVKMKEKGDIPEGYSVSREKKERFSLILESASTNQTSMYLCASRQAGSYEQYFGPGTRLTVT.

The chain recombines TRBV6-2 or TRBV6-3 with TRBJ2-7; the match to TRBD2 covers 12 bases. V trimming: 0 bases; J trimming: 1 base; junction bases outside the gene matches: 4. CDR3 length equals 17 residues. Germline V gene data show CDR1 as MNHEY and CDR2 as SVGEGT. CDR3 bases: TGTGCCAGCAGTTACTCCCGGACTAGCGGGATTTCCTACGAGCAGTACTTC. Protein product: CASSYSRTSGISYEQYF.

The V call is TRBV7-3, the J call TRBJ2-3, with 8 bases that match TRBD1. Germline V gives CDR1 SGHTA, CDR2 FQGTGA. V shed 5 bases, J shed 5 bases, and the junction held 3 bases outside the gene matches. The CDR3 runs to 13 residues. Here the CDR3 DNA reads TGTGCCAGCAGCAGGACAGGGCTAGATACGCAGTATTTT. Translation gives CASSRTGLDTQYF.

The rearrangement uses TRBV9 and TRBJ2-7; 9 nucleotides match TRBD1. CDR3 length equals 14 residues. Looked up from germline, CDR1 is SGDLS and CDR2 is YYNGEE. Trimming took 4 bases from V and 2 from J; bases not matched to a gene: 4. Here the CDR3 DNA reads TGTGCCAGCAGCCCCCGGGACAGGGCCTACGAGCAGTACTTC. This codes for CASSPRDRAYEQYF.

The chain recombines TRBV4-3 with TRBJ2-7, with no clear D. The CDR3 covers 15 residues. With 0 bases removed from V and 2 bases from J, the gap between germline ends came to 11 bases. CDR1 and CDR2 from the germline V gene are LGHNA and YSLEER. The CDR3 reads CASSQDARTPYEQYF. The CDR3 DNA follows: TGCGCCAGCAGCCAAGATGCGCGTACTCCCTACGAGCAGTACTTC.

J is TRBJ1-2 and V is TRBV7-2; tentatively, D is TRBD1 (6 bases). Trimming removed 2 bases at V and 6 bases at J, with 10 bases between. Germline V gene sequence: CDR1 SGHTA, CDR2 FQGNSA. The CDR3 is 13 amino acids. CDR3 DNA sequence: TGTGCCAGCAGCTTATGGGGGGGCCATGGCTACACCTTC. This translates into CASSLWGGHGYTF.